This TCR beta chain was retrieved from a study of blood T cell repertoires in COVID-19 (dated by TCRdb to about 2020). As for the study more broadly: Samples covering the acute and convalescent phases of COVID-19 were provided by collaborators in the United States, Italy and Spain. The samples were drawn from the first 160 participants of the ongoing ImmuneRACE study and from 950 to 1,500 subjects provided by 6 global collaborators. The repertoires were released in a freely available public database intended as a resource for research on the immune response to SARS-CoV-2. Subjects who had been exposed to COVID-19, were actively infected with it, or had recovered from it provided the deeply sampled blood TCRbeta repertoires that made up the dataset. A de-identified subject ID, COVID-19 status, age in years and sex were almost always included in the sample metadata. Where available, HLA class I and class II types were taken from metadata supplied by the sample provider and were not determined by assay-based typing. The prospective study material was composed of cDNA or gDNA derived from T cells, B-cell-depleted T cells, or PBMCs. The full study reports these points: Clinical and demographic metadata were provided uncurated, with the amount varying by source and participant.

Another Seattle source contributed samples from volunteer blood donors who had recovered from COVID-19. Whole blood was collected in K2EDTA tubes by collaborating institutions according to the institutions' own protocols. For TCRbeta analysis, collaborators shipped samples in one of three forms: frozen whole blood, isolated PBMCs, or DNA extracted from either of those sample types. Looking up the germline V gene yields CDR1 SNHLY and CDR2 FYNNEI. V is pared back by 1 base and J by 3 bases, with 13 bases lying between the germline termini. Reading from cysteine to phenylalanine, the CDR3 counts 15 amino acids. The only DNA kept is the CDR3, 45 bases in frame from the first base. The immunoSEQ Assay, a bias-controlled multiplex PCR, was used to amplify TCRbeta CDR3 regions from genomic DNA. The original pipeline was this. Within the assay, amplification of reference gene primers was used to estimate how many nucleated cells each sample contained. To quantify the absolute abundance of each unique TCRbeta CDR3 rearrangement, sequence reads were collapsed and filtered. Productive Simpson clonality was computed per sample as the square root of Simpson's diversity index over productive rearrangements. TCRdb retrieved this table from immuneACCESS and kept in-frame rearrangements only. Not all clones are present; in checked studies, unresolved V genes account for under half, and no reason is known for the remainder. That table supplies the V and J calls and clone size; D and trimming were determined from the DNA. In this sample the table shows over 300,000 clones, approximately 88% of which occur a single time. Clones ranked in the top ten supply under 8% of the sample.

In the case of this clone: The clone's antigen remains unknown. No base qualities exist here, and no much larger clone lies one base off it.

Sequenced material: peripheral blood. This clonotype was obtained from a man between 18 and 29 years old who had recovered from COVID-19. This receptor chain uses TRBV2 and TRBJ2-7, with a tentative D gene TRBD2 over 6 matching bases. The DNA reads as follows: TGTGCCAGCAGTGAAGTGGAGGGTTCCCGCTACGAGCAGTACTTC. This sequence encodes CASSEVEGSRYEQYF. The CDR3 plus the reference TRBV2 and TRBJ2-7 genes for the other parts give the full variable domain: EPEVTQTPSHQVTQMGQEVILRCVPISNHLYFYWYRQILGQKVEFLVSFYNNEISEKSEIFDDQFSVERPDGSNFTLKIRSTKLEDSAMYFCASSEVEGSRYEQYFGPGTRLTVT.